A single sample is the source of the 23 T cell receptor beta chains below, sequenced in a study of T cell responses to AZD1222 COVID-19 vaccine. Clones were read by immunoSEQ multiplex PCR, and TCRdb kept only the in-frame ones, dropping some. The sample lists around 120,000 clones, around 88% occurring once. This specimen was peripheral blood, taken on day 0 of AZD1222 vaccination. These receptors all stem from an adult in good health.

V is TRBV20-1 and J is TRBJ2-5; no clear D gene. The CDR3 has 11 amino acids. Trimming took off 3 bases at V and 2 bases at J, with 4 bases between the two ends. Germline V CDR1 and CDR2: DFQATT, SNEGSKA (reference sequence). CDR3 sequence (DNA): TGCAGTGCTAGGGGGCAAGAGACCCAGTACTTC. It yields the protein CSARGQETQYF.

The V and J genes are TRBV7-2 and TRBJ1-2; D unclear. Germline lookup yields CDR1 SGHTA and CDR2 FQGNSA. The V end was cut by 3 bases, the J end by 4 bases, with 9 bases between. The length of the CDR3 is 13 residues. The CDR3 reads CASSLSDIYGYTF. The CDR3 bases are TGTGCCAGCAGCTTGAGCGACATCTATGGCTACACCTTC.

CDR3 in amino acids: CASSQESGGWTEAFF. The CDR3, as DNA: TGTGCCAGCAGCCAAGAATCCGGGGGGTGGACTGAAGCTTTCTTT. This chain links TRBV14 with TRBJ1-1; D may be TRBD1 (5 bases). Germline V gene lookup returns CDR1 SGHDN and CDR2 FVKESK. V lost 0 bases and J 5 bases, leaving 13 bases between the germline ends. The CDR3 totals 15 residues.

The chain carries TRBV6-5 and TRBJ2-3, with 7 nucleotides matching TRBD1. The CDR3 covers 13 residues. The V gene end was trimmed by 6 bases and the J gene end by 5 bases; junction bases not matched to a gene: 5. The V gene's germline CDR1 is MNHEY and CDR2 SVGAGI. CDR3 bases: TGTGCCAGCAGCGGGACAGAACGAGATACGCAGTATTTT. It yields the protein CASSGTERDTQYF.

The chain is built from TRBV29-1 and TRBJ2-3, with a weak D call TRBD1 (6 bases). This CDR3 has 15 amino acids. Germline-derived CDR1 and CDR2 are SQVTM and ANQGSEA. Trimming took 3 bases from V and 2 from J, leaving 15 bases between them. CDR3 sequence reads: CSVDAKQGSTDTQYF. The CDR3 nucleotides read TGCAGCGTTGATGCTAAACAGGGATCCACAGATACGCAGTATTTT.

V is TRBV6-5 and J is TRBJ1-6; D might be TRBD1 (5 bases). The length of the CDR3 is 16 residues. Trimming pared 0 bases from V and 10 bases from J, leaving 16 bases between. Germline V gene lookup returns CDR1 MNHEY and CDR2 SVGAGI. CDR3 in amino acids: CASSYSTSLGDSPLHF. In nucleotides, the CDR3 is TGTGCCAGCAGTTACTCGACTAGTCTTGGGGACTCACCCCTCCACTTT.

The chain is built from TRBV6-5 and TRBJ1-6; tentative D call: TRBD1 (6 bases). The CDR3 is 15 residues long. Germline V gene data show CDR1 as MNHEY and CDR2 as SVGAGI. Trimming removed 2 bases at V and 6 bases at J, with 11 bases between. The CDR3: CASSYGGRGNSPLHF. CDR3 sequence (DNA): TGTGCCAGCAGTTACGGTGGCAGGGGTAATTCACCCCTCCACTTT.

J is TRBJ1-2 and V is TRBV18; 9 nucleotides line up with TRBD1. The CDR3 consists of 14 residues. V dropped 3 bases and J dropped 8; count of bases not matched to a gene: 7. Germline lookup yields CDR1 KGHSH and CDR2 LQKENI. CDR3 nucleotides: TGTGCCAGCTCACCGGCCGGGACAGGGATCGGCTACACCTTC. It specifies CASSPAGTGIGYTF.

The chain has TRBV12-3 or TRBV12-4 and TRBJ2-2, with a possible D match to TRBD2 (6 bases). Trimming left V 8 bases short and J 0 bases short, with 7 bases between. The CDR3 consists of 13 residues. DNA of the CDR3: TGTGCCAGCGGACTAACGAACACCGGGGAGCTGTTTTTT. Translation gives CASGLTNTGELFF.

V gene TRBV28 combines with J gene TRBJ1-2, with D unclear. The V and J ends lost 6 bases and 3 bases respectively, with 8 bases between them. The length of the CDR3 is 12 residues. The germline V gene encodes CDR1 MDHEN and CDR2 SYDVKM. For the CDR3, the DNA is TGTGCCAGCAGGCCGGGATACTATGGCTACACCTTC. This codes for CASRPGYYGYTF.

The CDR3 DNA is TGTGCCAGCACTACCACAGGGGCTGGCTATGGCTACACCTTC. Its translation: CASTTTGAGYGYTF. The chain recombines TRBV28 with TRBJ1-2; 7 nucleotides match TRBD1. CDR3 size: 14 residues. CDR1 and CDR2 (germline): MDHEN, SYDVKM. The ends lost 7 bases at V and 4 bases at J; junction bases unmatched: 9.

V gene TRBV4-1 combines with J gene TRBJ1-6; D is ambiguous. Deletions cut 7 bases from V and 0 bases from J, with 13 bases between. Germline CDR1 and CDR2: MGHRA and YSYEKL. The CDR3 runs 16 residues. The CDR3 nucleotides read TGCGCCAGCAAAGAGGGTATGAGCTCCTATAATTCACCCCTCCACTTT. It translates to CASKEGMSSYNSPLHF.

V gene TRBV6-2 or TRBV6-3 combines with J gene TRBJ2-5; D possibly corresponds to TRBD2 (6 bases). The germline V and J ends were trimmed by 5 bases and 1 base, with 11 bases remaining between them. Per germline, CDR1 MNHEY and CDR2 SVGEGT. The CDR3 contains 14 residues. The CDR3 DNA sequence: TGTGCCAGCAGTATCCGGGACTCCCAAGAGACCCAGTACTTC. Protein: CASSIRDSQETQYF.

The V call is TRBV10-3, the J call TRBJ2-1; 14 bases match TRBD2. The CDR3 extends over 15 amino acids. Germline V lookup: CDR1 ENHRY, CDR2 SYGVKD. V lost 10 bases, J lost 3 bases, and 5 bases stayed unmatched. CDR3 residues: CATATSGGDYNEQFF. For the CDR3, the DNA is TGTGCCACCGCGACTAGCGGGGGGGACTACAATGAGCAGTTCTTC.

The chain uses TRBV6-5 and TRBJ2-5, with 7 bases matching TRBD2. The ends lost 6 bases at V and 0 bases at J; junction bases unmatched: 7. The V gene's germline CDR1 is MNHEY and CDR2 SVGAGI. This CDR3 comprises 15 residues. The CDR3 here is CASSRDLADQETQYF. The DNA of the CDR3 is TGTGCCAGCAGCCGTGACCTAGCGGACCAAGAGACCCAGTACTTC.

The chain combines TRBV11-2 with TRBJ1-1; the D gene is possibly TRBD1 (5 bases). Trimming shortened V by 5 bases and J by 5 bases, and 15 bases separated the two germline ends. This CDR3 has 14 residues. Per germline, CDR1 SGHAT and CDR2 FQNNGV. The CDR3 sequence is CASSIGTPGTEAFF. CDR3 nucleotide sequence: TGTGCCAGCAGCATAGGGACGCCGGGTACTGAAGCTTTCTTT.

The V and J genes are TRBV10-2 and TRBJ1-4; TRBD1 matches 7 bases. The junction had 8 bases not matched to a gene; V was cut back by 8 bases and J by 8 bases. The CDR3 runs 13 residues. Germline-derived CDR1 and CDR2 are WSHSY and SAAADI. This CDR3 reads CASRQGGYEKLFF. The CDR3 coding sequence is TGCGCCAGCCGACAGGGAGGATACGAAAAACTGTTTTTT.

The genes are TRBV7-8 and TRBJ2-1; D call uncertain. Germline V lookup: CDR1 SGHVS, CDR2 FQNEAQ. The V gene lost 6 bases and the J gene lost 0 bases, with 15 bases spanning the gap. The CDR3 is 16 amino acids. The CDR3 is CASSSVASSSYNEQFF. DNA for the CDR3: TGTGCCAGCAGTTCGGTGGCGTCGAGCTCCTACAATGAGCAGTTCTTC.

CDR3 loop: CASSTQTGTSGQDIQYF. CDR3 nucleotide sequence: TGTGCCAGCAGCACACAAACAGGGACTAGTGGCCAGGACATTCAGTACTTC. J is TRBJ2-4 and V is TRBV21-1; TRBD2 is the table's D call and was not checked against the DNA. TRBV21-1 is a recognized pseudogene. The CDR3 loop spans 17 amino acids.

The V call is TRBV13, the J call TRBJ1-5; 10 nucleotides line up with TRBD1. Germline V gives CDR1 PRHDT, CDR2 FYEKMQ (reference sequence). The V segment lost 5 bases and the J segment 3 bases; nucleotides outside the gene matches: 7. The CDR3 is 16 residues long. Here the CDR3 DNA reads TGTGCCAGCAGCCCAAGGACAGGGGGGATCAATCAGCCCCAGCATTTT. Residues: CASSPRTGGINQPQHF.

This clone is a singleton in its sample. The chain has TRBV29-1 and TRBJ1-3, with a tentative D call TRBD1 (6 bases). The CDR3 sequence is 14 residues long. Germline V gene lookup returns CDR1 SQVTM and CDR2 ANQGSEA. Trimming took off 8 bases at V and 2 bases at J, with 16 bases between the two ends. CDR3 protein: CSPDGGAPGNTIYF. DNA for the CDR3: TGCAGCCCGGATGGGGGGGCCCCTGGAAACACCATATATTTT.

The chain uses TRBV9 and TRBJ2-5; D is unresolved. Germline assignment: CDR1 SGDLS and CDR2 YYNGEE. This CDR3 is built from 15 residues. The V end lost 0 bases, the J end lost 2 bases, and 11 bases lay between the germline ends. The CDR3 sequence is CASSVASHPQETQYF. CDR3 sequence (DNA): TGTGCCAGCAGCGTAGCTAGTCATCCGCAAGAGACCCAGTACTTC.

The V and J genes are TRBV18 and TRBJ1-2; D gene uncertain. V was shortened by 3 bases and J by 8 bases, with 13 bases between the two germline ends. Germline loops: CDR1 KGHSH, CDR2 LQKENI. The CDR3 runs to 13 residues. For the CDR3, the DNA is TGTGCCAGCTCACCCCCGCCGGGTGGAGGCTACACCTTC. Translating it yields CASSPPPGGGYTF.